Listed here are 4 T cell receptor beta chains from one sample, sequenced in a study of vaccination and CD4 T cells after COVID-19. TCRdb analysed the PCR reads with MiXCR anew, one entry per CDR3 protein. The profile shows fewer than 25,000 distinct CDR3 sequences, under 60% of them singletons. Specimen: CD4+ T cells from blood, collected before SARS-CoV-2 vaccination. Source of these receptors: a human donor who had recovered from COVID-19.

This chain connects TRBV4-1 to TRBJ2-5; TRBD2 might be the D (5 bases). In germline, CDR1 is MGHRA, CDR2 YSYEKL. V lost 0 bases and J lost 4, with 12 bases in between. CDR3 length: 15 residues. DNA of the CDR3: TGCGCCAGCAGCCAAGAGAGGGCTTCGTTAGAGACCCAGTACTTC. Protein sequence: CASSQERASLETQYF.

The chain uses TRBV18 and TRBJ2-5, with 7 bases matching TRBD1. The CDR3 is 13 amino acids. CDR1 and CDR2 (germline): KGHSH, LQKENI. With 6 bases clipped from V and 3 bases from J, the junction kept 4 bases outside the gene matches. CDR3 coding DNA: TGTGCCAGCTCGTCGGGACAGAAAGAGACCCAGTACTTC. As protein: CASSSGQKETQYF.

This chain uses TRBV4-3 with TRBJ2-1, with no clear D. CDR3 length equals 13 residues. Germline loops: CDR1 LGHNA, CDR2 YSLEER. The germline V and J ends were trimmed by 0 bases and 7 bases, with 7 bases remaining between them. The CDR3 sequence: CASSQELRNEQFF. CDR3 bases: TGCGCCAGCAGCCAAGAATTACGGAATGAGCAGTTCTTC.

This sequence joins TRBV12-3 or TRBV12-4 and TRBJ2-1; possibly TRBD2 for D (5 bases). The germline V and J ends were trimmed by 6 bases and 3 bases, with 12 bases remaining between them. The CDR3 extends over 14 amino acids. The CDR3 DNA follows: TGTGCCAGCAGACCCATTGAGGGCTACAATGAGCAGTTCTTC. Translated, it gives CASRPIEGYNEQFF.